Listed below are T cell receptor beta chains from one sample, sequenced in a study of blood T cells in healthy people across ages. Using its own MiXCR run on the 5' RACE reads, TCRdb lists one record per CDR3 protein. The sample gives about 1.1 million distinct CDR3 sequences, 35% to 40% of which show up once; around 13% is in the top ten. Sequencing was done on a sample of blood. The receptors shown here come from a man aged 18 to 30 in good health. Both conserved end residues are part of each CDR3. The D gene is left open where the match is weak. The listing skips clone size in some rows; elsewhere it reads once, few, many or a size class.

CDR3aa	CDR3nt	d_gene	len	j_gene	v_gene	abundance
CASSQDFRGYYNEQFF	TGTGCCAGCAGCCAAGATTTTCGCGGCTACTACAATGAGCAGTTCTTC	-	16	TRBJ2-1	TRBV4-2	-
CASSDSGQGRGGYTF	TGTGCCAGCAGTGACTCGGGTCAGGGGCGAGGCGGCTACACCTTC	-	15	TRBJ1-2	TRBV6-4	many
CASSKPSTGALTTYEQYF	TGTGCCAGCAGCAAACCCTCGACAGGGGCTCTTACGACCTACGAGCAGTACTTC	-	18	TRBJ2-7	TRBV21-1	-
CSALGASGWNYNEQFF	TGCAGTGCCTTAGGGGCTAGCGGATGGAATTACAATGAGCAGTTCTTC	TRBD2	16	TRBJ2-1	TRBV20-1	few
CSVDRQGAVYGYTF	TGCAGCGTCGACCGACAGGGGGCCGTTTATGGCTACACCTTC	TRBD1	14	TRBJ1-2	TRBV29-1	few
CASSYDSVYEQYF	TGTGCCAGCAGTTACGACAGCGTCTACGAGCAGTACTTC	-	13	TRBJ2-7	TRBV28	-
CASSQISGGPQHF	TGTGCCAGCAGCCAAATTAGTGGGGGGCCCCAGCATTTT	-	13	TRBJ1-5	TRBV4-2	-
CASSHGDFPYEQYF	TGTGCCAGCAGCCACGGGGACTTTCCCTACGAGCAGTACTTC	-	14	TRBJ2-7	TRBV7-2	few
CASSAGGQGLSYNEQFF	TGTGCCAGCAGCGCCGGAGGGCAGGGGCTCTCCTACAATGAGCAGTTCTTC	-	17	TRBJ2-1	TRBV9	-
CASSLGDKDPMNTEAFF	TGCGCCAGCAGCTTGGGGGACAAAGACCCTATGAACACTGAAGCTTTCTTT	-	17	TRBJ1-1	TRBV5-1	once
CASKAYWYF	TGCGCCAGCAAGGCCTACTGGTACTTC	-	9	TRBJ2-5	TRBV10-1	-
CARGLYSYNEQFF	TGTGCTCGTGGTTTGTATAGTTACAATGAGCAGTTCTTC	-	13	TRBJ2-1	TRBV12-5	-
CASSKRAGRNYGYTF	TGTGCCAGCAGTAAGAGGGCAGGGAGGAACTATGGCTACACCTTC	-	15	TRBJ1-2	TRBV21-1	-
CAISPGTGFNEQYF	TGTGCCATCAGTCCCGGGACAGGTTTCAATGAGCAGTACTTC	TRBD1	14	TRBJ2-5	TRBV10-3	-
CASPRRTSTDTQYF	TGCGCCAGCCCCCGGCGAACTAGCACAGATACGCAGTATTTT	-	14	TRBJ2-3	TRBV4-3	-
CSSQGDSKFF	TGCAGTTCACAGGGAGATTCGAAGTTCTTC	-	10	TRBJ2-1	TRBV20-1	few
CSALVDGENNEQYF	TGCAGCGCCCTCGTCGATGGGGAAAACAATGAGCAGTACTTC	-	14	TRBJ2-5	TRBV29-1	-
CASSRGETYEQYF	TGTGCCAGCAGCCGCGGAGAGACCTACGAGCAGTACTTC	-	13	TRBJ2-7	TRBV3-1	-
CASSLAGQGGEKLFF	TGCGCCAGCAGCTTGGCCGGGCAGGGAGGAGAAAAACTGTTTTTT	-	15	TRBJ1-4	TRBV5-1	-
CASSQVMDGETQYF	TGTGCCAGCAGCCAAGTTATGGATGGTGAGACCCAGTACTTC	-	14	TRBJ2-5	TRBV14	few
CASSQSQGLQETQYF	TGTGCCAGCAGCCAATCCCAGGGACTCCAAGAGACCCAGTACTTC	-	15	TRBJ2-5	TRBV4-2	-
CAISEGGGDQPQHF	TGTGCCATCAGTGAAGGTGGGGGCGACCAGCCCCAGCATTTT	-	14	TRBJ1-5	TRBV10-3	few
CSAALAGEDTQYF	TGCAGTGCGGCGCTAGCGGGGGAAGATACGCAGTATTTT	TRBD2	13	TRBJ2-3	TRBV20-1	-
CASSQTRGNSPLHF	TGTGCCAGCAGCCAAACCAGGGGTAATTCACCCCTCCACTTT	-	14	TRBJ1-6	TRBV4-2	-
CASSDPSGGHADTQYF	TGTGCCAGCAGTGACCCTAGCGGGGGGCACGCAGATACGCAGTATTTT	TRBD2	16	TRBJ2-3	TRBV28	-
CASSQVDRMNTEAFF	TGCGCCAGCAGCCAAGTTGACAGAATGAACACTGAAGCTTTCTTT	-	15	TRBJ1-1	TRBV4-1	few
CASSARTGLFNQPQHF	TGTGCCAGCAGCGCCAGGACAGGGCTATTCAATCAGCCCCAGCATTTT	TRBD1	16	TRBJ1-5	TRBV7-2	-
CASSEQTGRDEKLFF	TGTGCCAGCAGTGAACAGACAGGGAGAGATGAAAAACTGTTTTTT	TRBD1	15	TRBJ1-4	TRBV6-1	few
CASSLQGALADTQYF	TGTGCCAGCAGCTTACAAGGGGCCCTTGCAGATACGCAGTATTTT	-	15	TRBJ2-3	TRBV7-8	few
CSAKGWDGRSPKNIQYF	TGCAGTGCTAAAGGGTGGGATGGACGGTCCCCCAAAAACATTCAGTACTTC	-	17	TRBJ2-4	TRBV20-1	-
CSARDYNEQFF	TGCAGTGCTAGGGACTACAATGAGCAGTTCTTC	-	11	TRBJ2-1	TRBV20-1	many
CSVKQGSNQPQHF	TGCAGCGTTAAACAGGGTAGCAATCAGCCCCAGCATTTT	-	13	TRBJ1-5	TRBV29-1	-